The 10 T cell receptor beta chains below come from one sample, sequenced in a study of blood T cells in healthy people across ages. Combining a sample-barcoded 5' primer with a J-beta primer mix, a second PCR ran for roughly 6 to 11 cycles. TCRdb processed the 5' RACE reads anew with MiXCR; each CDR3 protein has one entry. This table has about 840,000 distinct CDR3 sequences, roughly 29% appearing once. These data were also reused for a study on T cells of mothers and their children.

Sequencing used blood. These receptor sequences come from a woman between 40 and 50 years old in good health.

Worth noting for this clonotype: At one of its ends the junction is not consistent with the germline gene, which may arise from a read error. The chain couples TRBV2 to TRBJ2-7, with D possibly matching TRBD2 (6 bases). This CDR3 is 13 amino acids long. Germline V lookup: CDR1 SNHLY, CDR2 FYNNEI. As DNA, the CDR3 is TGTGCCAGCAGCGGGACTGGTCCCTATGAGCAGTACTTC. Translated: CASSGTGPYEQYF.

This clonotype was detected many times. The chain links TRBV5-1 to TRBJ2-1; the D gene is possibly TRBD1 (6 bases). V was clipped by 0 bases and J by 8 bases, with 21 bases between them. The CDR3 sequence is 17 residues long. Germline assignment: CDR1 SGHRS and CDR2 YFSETQ. This chain's CDR3 is CASSLVEPTGPFDEQFF. DNA of the CDR3: TGCGCCAGCAGCTTGGTAGAACCAACAGGGCCATTTGATGAGCAGTTCTTC. Based on the CDR3 plus reference TRBV5-1 and TRBJ2-1, the full variable domain is KAGVTQTPRYLIKTRGQQVTLSCSPISGHRSVSWYQQTPGQGLQFLFEYFSETQRNKGNFPGRFSGRQFSNSRSEMNVSTLELGDSALYLCASSLVEPTGPFDEQFFGPGTRLTVL.

In this sample, this clonotype turned up many times. V and J are TRBV28 and TRBJ2-3; weak D call: TRBD2 (6 bases). CDR3 length: 15 amino acids. Germline V gene lookup returns CDR1 MDHEN and CDR2 SYDVKM. The germline V and J ends were trimmed by 6 bases and 6 bases, with 19 bases remaining between them. The CDR3 sequence: CASRPRLGSRDTQYF. CDR3 sequence (DNA): TGTGCCAGCAGACCCCGACTAGGTAGTAGGGATACGCAGTATTTT.

The J gene is TRBJ2-1, the V gene TRBV2; TRBD2 matches at 13 bases. Germline trimming cut 6 bases from V and 10 bases from J; bases unmatched to any gene: 12. The CDR3 sequence is 16 residues long. CDR1 is SNHLY and CDR2 is FYNNEI in the germline V gene. CDR3 coding DNA: TGTGCCAGCAGGGAGAGACTAGCGGGGGGATCCAGAGAGCAGTTCTTC. Its protein is CASRERLAGGSREQFF.

The chain uses TRBV28 and TRBJ2-1; D gene uncertain. CDR3 length equals 13 residues. V was cut by 6 bases and J by 5 bases, with 11 bases left in between. Germline V gene sequence: CDR1 MDHEN, CDR2 SYDVKM. DNA for the CDR3: TGTGCCAGCAGATACCGGGTCAACAATGAGCAGTTCTTC. Protein product: CASRYRVNNEQFF. Using reference TRBV28 and TRBJ2-1 for the parts outside the CDR3, the full variable domain is DVKVTQSSRYLVKRTGEKVFLECVQDMDHENMFWYRQDPGLGLRLIYFSYDVKMKEKGDIPEGYSVSREKKERFSLILESASTNQTSMYLCASRYRVNNEQFFGPGTRLTVL.

This chain connects TRBV5-1 to TRBJ2-1; tentatively, D is TRBD1 (5 bases). Germline-derived CDR1 and CDR2 are SGHRS and YFSETQ. The V and J ends lost 6 bases and 10 bases respectively, with 20 bases between them. The CDR3 runs to 14 residues. CDR3 loop: CASKGILSSYEQFF. CDR3 DNA: TGCGCCAGCAAGGGGATCTTGAGTTCCTACGAGCAGTTCTTC.

This chain uses TRBV4-1 with TRBJ1-5; TRBD1 matches 10 bases. The CDR3 loop spans 17 amino acids. From germline, CDR1 is MGHRA and CDR2 YSYEKL. J was trimmed by 0 bases and V by 4 bases; bases with no gene match: 6. CDR3 residues: CASSPGTGAYSNQPQHF. CDR3 nucleotide sequence: TGCGCCAGCAGCCCTGGGACAGGGGCTTATAGCAATCAGCCCCAGCATTTT.

V is TRBV27 and J is TRBJ1-5; D ambiguous. The V and J ends lost 2 bases and 7 bases respectively, with 9 bases between them. CDR1 is MNHEY and CDR2 is SMNVEV in the germline V gene (reference sequence). CDR3 size: 13 residues. CDR3 nucleotides: TGTGCCAGCAGTTTAAATGAGGACCAGCCCCAGCATTTT. This codes for CASSLNEDQPQHF.

This clonotype was counted at least ten times. V is TRBV11-2 and J is TRBJ2-1; unclear D gene. CDR1 is SGHAT, CDR2 FQNNGV, per germline. The CDR3 length is 13 residues. V was clipped by 0 bases and J by 8 bases, with 8 bases between them. The CDR3 DNA reads TGTGCCAGCAGCTTAGATCAATGGGATGAGCAGTTCTTC. Its protein product is CASSLDQWDEQFF.

The J gene is TRBJ1-2, the V gene TRBV9; D is unresolved. The germline V and J ends were trimmed by 3 bases and 8 bases, with 17 bases remaining between them. The length of the CDR3 is 14 residues. The germline V gene encodes CDR1 SGDLS and CDR2 YYNGEE. CDR3 sequence (DNA): TGTGCCAGCAGCGATGGGGAGGGATGGAAAGGCTACACCTTC. Its translation: CASSDGEGWKGYTF.